This TCR beta chain was identified in a study of T cell responses to AZD1222 COVID-19 vaccine. The table came from immunoSEQ multiplex PCR; TCRdb's copy has only in-frame clones and leaves some out. The table records more than 85,000 clones, roughly 83% of them present only once. Study-wide results and limits: Vaccine-associated CD4 TCRs spanned spike, dominant at 160-218 and 743-854. The donor cohort was predominantly white British with a female majority, and clonal diversity may have been underestimated. In all cases, repertoires were sampled only after the peak T cell response. Spike-specific TCR breadth rose after two AZD1222 doses, and depth rose as well.

The CDR3 covers 17 residues. V trimming: 5 bases; J trimming: 0 bases; junction bases outside the gene matches: 12. Germline-derived CDR1 and CDR2 are GTSNPN and SVGIG (reference sequence). As concerns this clone: The antigen remains undetermined.

The chain recombines TRBV30 with TRBJ2-1; 8 positions agree with TRBD2. This material consisted of peripheral blood, taken 28 days after the second AZD1222 dose. This TCR derives from an adult who received the AZD1222 COVID-19 vaccine. The CDR3 spells CAWPGGGRVSSYNEQFF. The CDR3 nucleotides are TGTGCCTGGCCCGGGGGGGGGCGGGTAAGCTCCTACAATGAGCAGTTCTTC.